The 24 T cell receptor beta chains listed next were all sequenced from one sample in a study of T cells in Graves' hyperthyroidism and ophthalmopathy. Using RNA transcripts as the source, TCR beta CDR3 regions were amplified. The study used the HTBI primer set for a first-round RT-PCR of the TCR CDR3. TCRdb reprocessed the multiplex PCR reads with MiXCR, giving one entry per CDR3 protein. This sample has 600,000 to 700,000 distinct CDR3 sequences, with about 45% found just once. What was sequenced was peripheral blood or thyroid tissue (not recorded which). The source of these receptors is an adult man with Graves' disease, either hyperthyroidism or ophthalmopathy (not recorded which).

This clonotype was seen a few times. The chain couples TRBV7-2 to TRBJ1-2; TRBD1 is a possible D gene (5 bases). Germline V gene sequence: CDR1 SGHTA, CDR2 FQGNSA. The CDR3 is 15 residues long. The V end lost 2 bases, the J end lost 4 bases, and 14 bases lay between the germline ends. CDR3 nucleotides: TGTGCCAGCAGCTTAACGGGGGGATTGGGCTATGGCTACACCTTC. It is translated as CASSLTGGLGYGYTF.

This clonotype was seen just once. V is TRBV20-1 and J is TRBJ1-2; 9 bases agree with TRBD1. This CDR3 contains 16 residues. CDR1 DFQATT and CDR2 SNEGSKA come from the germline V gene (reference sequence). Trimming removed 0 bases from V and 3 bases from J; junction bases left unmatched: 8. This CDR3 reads CSAREGDRVIDYGYTF. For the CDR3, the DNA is TGCAGTGCTAGAGAGGGGGACAGGGTTATCGACTATGGCTACACCTTC.

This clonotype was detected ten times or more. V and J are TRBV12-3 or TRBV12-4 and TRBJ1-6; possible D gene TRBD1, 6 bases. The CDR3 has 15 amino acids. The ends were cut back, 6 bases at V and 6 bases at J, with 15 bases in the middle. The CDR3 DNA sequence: TGTGCCAGCAGATCGGAAGGGGGAGTTAATTCACCCCTCCACTTT. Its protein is CASRSEGGVNSPLHF.

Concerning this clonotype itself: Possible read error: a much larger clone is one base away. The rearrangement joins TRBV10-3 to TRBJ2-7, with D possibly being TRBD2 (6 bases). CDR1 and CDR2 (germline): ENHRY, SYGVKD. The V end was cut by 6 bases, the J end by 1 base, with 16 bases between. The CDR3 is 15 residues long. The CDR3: CAIRSGSGRSYEQYF. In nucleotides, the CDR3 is TGTGCCATCAGAAGTGGCAGCGGGCGATCCTACGAGCAGTACTTC.

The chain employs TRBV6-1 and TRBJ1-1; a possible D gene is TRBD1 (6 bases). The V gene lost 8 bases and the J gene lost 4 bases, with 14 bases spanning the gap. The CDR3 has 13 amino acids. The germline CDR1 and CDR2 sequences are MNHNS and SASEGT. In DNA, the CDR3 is TGTGCCAGCGAGAGGGGGGGGGGCACTGAAGCTTTCTTT. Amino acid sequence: CASERGGGTEAFF.

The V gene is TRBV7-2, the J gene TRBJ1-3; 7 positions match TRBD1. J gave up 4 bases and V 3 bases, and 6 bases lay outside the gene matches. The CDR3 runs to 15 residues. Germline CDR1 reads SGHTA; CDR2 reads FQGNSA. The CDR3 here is CASSLGGQTGNTIYF. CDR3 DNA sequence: TGTGCCAGCAGCTTGGGGGGACAGACAGGAAACACCATATATTTT.

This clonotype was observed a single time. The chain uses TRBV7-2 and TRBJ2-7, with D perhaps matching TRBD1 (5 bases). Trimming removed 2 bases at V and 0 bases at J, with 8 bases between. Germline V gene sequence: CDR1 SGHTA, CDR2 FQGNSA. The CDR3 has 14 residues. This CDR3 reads CASSLKQASYEQYF. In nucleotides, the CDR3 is TGTGCCAGCAGCTTAAAACAGGCCTCCTACGAGCAGTACTTC.

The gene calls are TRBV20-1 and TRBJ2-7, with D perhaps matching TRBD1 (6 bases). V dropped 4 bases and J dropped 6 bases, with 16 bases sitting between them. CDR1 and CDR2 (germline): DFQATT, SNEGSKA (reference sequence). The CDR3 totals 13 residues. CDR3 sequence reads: CSATAGVATEQYF. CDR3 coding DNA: TGCAGTGCTACCGCAGGGGTAGCTACCGAGCAGTACTTC.

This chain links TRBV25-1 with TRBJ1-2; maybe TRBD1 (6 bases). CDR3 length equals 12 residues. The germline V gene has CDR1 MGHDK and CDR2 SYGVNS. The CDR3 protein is CARETGSGGYTF. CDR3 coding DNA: TGTGCTAGGGAAACAGGGAGTGGTGGCTACACCTTC.

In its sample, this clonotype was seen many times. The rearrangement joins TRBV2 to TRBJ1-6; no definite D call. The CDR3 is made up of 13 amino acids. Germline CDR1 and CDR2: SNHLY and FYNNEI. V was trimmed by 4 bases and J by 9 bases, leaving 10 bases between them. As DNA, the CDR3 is TGTGCCAGCAGTGCGGTTGCTCGTTCACCCCTCCACTTT. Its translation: CASSAVARSPLHF.

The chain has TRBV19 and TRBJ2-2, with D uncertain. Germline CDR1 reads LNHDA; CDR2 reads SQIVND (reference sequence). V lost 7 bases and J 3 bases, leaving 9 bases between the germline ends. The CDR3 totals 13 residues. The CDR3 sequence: CASKGVYTGELFF. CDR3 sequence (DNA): TGTGCCAGTAAGGGTGTATACACCGGGGAGCTGTTTTTT.

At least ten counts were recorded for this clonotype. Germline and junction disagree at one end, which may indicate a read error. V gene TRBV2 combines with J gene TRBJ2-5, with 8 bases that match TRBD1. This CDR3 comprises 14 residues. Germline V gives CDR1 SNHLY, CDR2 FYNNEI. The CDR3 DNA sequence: TGTGCCAGCACTGAAAACGGACAGGGAAAGACCCAGTACTTC. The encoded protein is CASTENGQGKTQYF.

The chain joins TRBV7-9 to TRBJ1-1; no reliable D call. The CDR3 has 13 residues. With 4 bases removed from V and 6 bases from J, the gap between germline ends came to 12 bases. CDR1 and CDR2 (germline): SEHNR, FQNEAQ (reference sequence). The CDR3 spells CASSSQIGAEAFF. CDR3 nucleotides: TGTGCCAGCAGCTCTCAAATCGGAGCTGAAGCTTTCTTT.

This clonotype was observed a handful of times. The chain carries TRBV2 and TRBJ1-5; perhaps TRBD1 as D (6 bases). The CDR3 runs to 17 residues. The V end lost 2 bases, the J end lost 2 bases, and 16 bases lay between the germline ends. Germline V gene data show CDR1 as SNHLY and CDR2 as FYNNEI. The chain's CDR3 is CASSESRGGAGNQPQHF. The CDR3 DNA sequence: TGTGCCAGCAGTGAATCCCGGGGGGGGGCTGGCAATCAGCCCCAGCATTTT.

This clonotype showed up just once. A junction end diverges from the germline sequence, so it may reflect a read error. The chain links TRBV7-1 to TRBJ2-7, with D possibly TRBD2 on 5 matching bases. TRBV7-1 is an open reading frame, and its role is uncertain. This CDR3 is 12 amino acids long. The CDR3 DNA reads TGTGCTAGCATACTAGGGTTCGACGAGCAGTACTTC. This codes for CASILGFDEQYF.

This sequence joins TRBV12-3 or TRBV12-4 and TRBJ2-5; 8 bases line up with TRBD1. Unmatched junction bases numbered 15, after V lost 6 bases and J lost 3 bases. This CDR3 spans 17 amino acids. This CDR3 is CASSPRTIPGGEETQYF. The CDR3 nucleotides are TGTGCCAGCAGCCCCCGGACAATTCCAGGGGGCGAAGAGACCCAGTACTTC.

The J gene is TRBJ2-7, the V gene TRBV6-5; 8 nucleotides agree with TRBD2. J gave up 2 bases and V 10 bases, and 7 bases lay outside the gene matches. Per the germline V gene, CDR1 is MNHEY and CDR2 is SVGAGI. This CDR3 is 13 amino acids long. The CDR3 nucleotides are TGTGCCACCGCGTTAGCGGGACCCTACGAGCAGTACTTC. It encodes CATALAGPYEQYF.

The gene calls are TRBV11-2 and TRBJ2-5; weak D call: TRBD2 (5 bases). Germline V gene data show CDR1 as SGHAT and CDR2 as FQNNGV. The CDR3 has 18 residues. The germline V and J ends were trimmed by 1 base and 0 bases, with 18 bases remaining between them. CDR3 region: CASSLVFPADGYQETQYF. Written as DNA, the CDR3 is TGTGCCAGCAGCTTAGTCTTCCCAGCGGACGGGTACCAAGAGACCCAGTACTTC.

The CDR3 loop reads CATSSRTGGIWYGYTF. The CDR3 nucleotides read TGTGCCACCAGCTCTAGGACAGGGGGCATTTGGTATGGCTACACCTTC. The V and J genes are TRBV24-1 and TRBJ1-2; TRBD1 aligns across 11 bases. Germline lookup yields CDR1 KGHDR and CDR2 SFDVKD. The CDR3 consists of 16 residues. J was trimmed by 5 bases and V by 7 bases; bases with no gene match: 11.

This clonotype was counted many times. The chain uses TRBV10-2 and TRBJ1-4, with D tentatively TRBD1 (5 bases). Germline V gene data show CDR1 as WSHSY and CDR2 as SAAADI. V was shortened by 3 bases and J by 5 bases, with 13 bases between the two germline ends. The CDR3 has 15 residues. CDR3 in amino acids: CASSDWGMTNEKLFF. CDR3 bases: TGCGCCAGCAGTGATTGGGGGATGACGAATGAAAAACTGTTTTTT.

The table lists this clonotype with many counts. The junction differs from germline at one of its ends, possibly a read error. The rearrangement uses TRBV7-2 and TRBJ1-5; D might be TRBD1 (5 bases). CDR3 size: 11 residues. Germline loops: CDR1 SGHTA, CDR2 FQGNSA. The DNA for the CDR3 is TGTGCCAGCAGCTTGGGGCCACCCCTGCATTTT. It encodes CASSLGPPLHF.

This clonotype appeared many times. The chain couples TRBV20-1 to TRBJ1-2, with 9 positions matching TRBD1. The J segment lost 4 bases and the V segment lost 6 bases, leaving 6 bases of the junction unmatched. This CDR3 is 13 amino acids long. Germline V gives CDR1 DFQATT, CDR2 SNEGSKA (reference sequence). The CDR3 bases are TGCAGTGCCCCGGGACAGGGAACCTATGGCTACACCTTC. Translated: CSAPGQGTYGYTF.

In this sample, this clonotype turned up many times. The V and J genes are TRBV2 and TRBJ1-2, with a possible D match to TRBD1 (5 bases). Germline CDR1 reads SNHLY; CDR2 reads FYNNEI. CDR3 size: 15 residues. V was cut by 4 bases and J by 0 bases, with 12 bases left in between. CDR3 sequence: CASSVKLTANYGYTF. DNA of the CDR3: TGTGCCAGCAGTGTTAAACTGACAGCTAACTATGGCTACACCTTC.

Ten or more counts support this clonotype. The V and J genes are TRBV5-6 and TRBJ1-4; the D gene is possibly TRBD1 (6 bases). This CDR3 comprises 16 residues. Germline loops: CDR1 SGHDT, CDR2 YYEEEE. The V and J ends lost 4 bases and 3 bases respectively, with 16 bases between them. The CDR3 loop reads CASSPRPRGSNEKLFF. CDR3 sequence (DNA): TGTGCCAGCAGCCCACGACCCAGGGGATCTAATGAAAAACTGTTTTTT.